The 29 T cell receptor beta chains given below trace back to one sample, sequenced in a study of blood T cell repertoires in COVID-19. The repertoire was sequenced with immunoSEQ multiplex PCR; TCRdb's copy has only in-frame clones and lacks some. The sample carries fewer than 350,000 clones, about 82% recorded once. Sequencing was carried out using peripheral blood. The source of these receptors is a woman aged 50 to 60 with active or convalescent COVID-19.

This sequence joins TRBV9 and TRBJ1-1; 8 positions match TRBD1. Trimming removed 0 bases from V and 1 base from J; junction bases left unmatched: 8. This CDR3 contains 17 residues. Germline CDR1 reads SGDLS; CDR2 reads YYNGEE. CDR3 region: CASSVVGTGFWNTEAFF. The CDR3 DNA reads as TGTGCCAGCAGCGTAGTAGGGACAGGATTTTGGAACACTGAAGCTTTCTTT.

The rearrangement uses TRBV28 and TRBJ2-3; 9 bases match TRBD2. Per germline, CDR1 MDHEN and CDR2 SYDVKM. The CDR3 runs 14 residues. Trimming cost V 7 bases and J 3 bases; bases outside gene matches: 5. The CDR3 reads CASILSGRTDTQYF. DNA of the CDR3: TGTGCCAGCATATTGAGCGGGAGGACAGATACGCAGTATTTT.

This clone appeared a few times. Here the CDR3 DNA reads TGTGCCAGTAGTACGAAGACAGGCTCAAGTCAGCCCCAGCATTTT. It yields the protein CASSTKTGSSQPQHF. The chain uses TRBV19 and TRBJ1-5, with a weak D call TRBD1 (6 bases). The CDR3 has 15 amino acids. The V gene lost 4 bases and the J gene lost 6 bases, with 16 bases spanning the gap. CDR1 is LNHDA, CDR2 SQIVND, per germline (reference sequence).

The CDR3 loop is CASSLALSADSYEQYF. The CDR3 DNA follows: TGTGCCAGCAGCTTAGCGCTCAGCGCGGATTCCTACGAGCAGTACTTC. The rearrangement joins TRBV7-9 to TRBJ2-7, with unresolved D. The CDR3 is 16 residues long. Looked up from germline, CDR1 is SEHNR and CDR2 is FQNEAQ (reference sequence). The ends were cut back, 0 bases at V and 1 base at J, with 13 bases in the middle.

This clone was picked up one time. V and J are TRBV5-6 and TRBJ2-2; 10 bases are shared with TRBD2. The CDR3 runs 17 residues. V shed 1 base and J 6 bases; nucleotides not matched to a gene: 9. Germline CDR1 reads SGHDT; CDR2 reads YYEEEE. The CDR3 nucleotides read TGTGCCAGCAGCTTGTTGAGCGGGAGGGCCAATGCCGGGGAGCTGTTTTTT. This gives the protein CASSLLSGRANAGELFF.

In this sample, this clone turned up a few times. The chain is built from TRBV19 and TRBJ2-5, with 14 bases matching TRBD2. Per germline, CDR1 LNHDA and CDR2 SQIVND (reference sequence). The V gene end was trimmed by 1 base and the J gene end by 2 bases; junction bases not matched to a gene: 9. This CDR3 contains 19 residues. CDR3 bases: TGTGCCAGTAGTATAGGCCGGGGACTAGCGGGAGCCACTCAAGAGACCCAGTACTTC. Amino acid sequence: CASSIGRGLAGATQETQYF. Full variable domain (missing parts from reference TRBV19 and TRBJ2-5): DGGITQSPKYLFRKEGQNVTLSCEQNLNHDAMYWYRQDPGQGLRLIYYSQIVNDFQKGDIAEGYSVSREKKESFPLTVTSAQKNPTAFYLCASSIGRGLAGATQETQYFGPGTRLLVL.

The chain joins TRBV2 to TRBJ1-5; 7 bases map to TRBD1. The CDR3 runs to 14 residues. V lost 7 bases and J lost 4; bases outside the gene matches: 7. The germline V gene has CDR1 SNHLY and CDR2 FYNNEI. CDR3 residues: CASTQEQGNQPQHF. CDR3 in DNA: TGTGCCAGCACCCAAGAACAGGGGAATCAGCCCCAGCATTTT. Together with reference TRBV2 and TRBJ1-5, the CDR3 gives the full variable domain: EPEVTQTPSHQVTQMGQEVILRCVPISNHLYFYWYRQILGQKVEFLVSFYNNEISEKSEIFDDQFSVERPDGSNFTLKIRSTKLEDSAMYFCASTQEQGNQPQHFGDGTRLSIL.

The J gene is TRBJ2-3, the V gene TRBV9; D perhaps matches TRBD2 (5 bases). Germline CDR1 and CDR2: SGDLS and YYNGEE. Trimming took off 0 bases at V and 2 bases at J, with 10 bases between the two ends. The CDR3 is made up of 15 amino acids. CDR3 sequence: CASSVGAEVTDTQYF. Written as DNA, the CDR3 is TGTGCCAGCAGCGTAGGAGCGGAAGTCACAGATACGCAGTATTTT.

This chain uses TRBV2 with TRBJ2-7; D possibly corresponds to TRBD1 (6 bases). Trimming removed 4 bases at V and 1 base at J, with 14 bases between. The CDR3 has 15 amino acids. Germline V gives CDR1 SNHLY, CDR2 FYNNEI. The CDR3 region has the DNA TGTGCCAGCAGTGTTGCGGCAGGGGTTTCCTACGAGCAGTACTTC. Translating it yields CASSVAAGVSYEQYF. Looking up the rest from reference TRBV2 and TRBJ2-7 gives the full variable domain: EPEVTQTPSHQVTQMGQEVILRCVPISNHLYFYWYRQILGQKVEFLVSFYNNEISEKSEIFDDQFSVERPDGSNFTLKIRSTKLEDSAMYFCASSVAAGVSYEQYFGPGTRLTVT.

This clone was seen ten or more times. The same CDR3 is also encoded by other DNA sequences in this sample. The chain has TRBV2 and TRBJ2-3; 10 positions agree with TRBD1. The CDR3 consists of 13 residues. Germline loops: CDR1 SNHLY, CDR2 FYNNEI. After removal of 7 bases from V and 4 bases from J, the junction contained 2 bases not matched to a gene. The CDR3 DNA is TGTGCCAGCAAGGACAGGGGGGCAGATACGCAGTATTTT. Translation gives CASKDRGADTQYF. The complete variable domain, with remaining parts taken from reference TRBV2 and TRBJ2-3, reads EPEVTQTPSHQVTQMGQEVILRCVPISNHLYFYWYRQILGQKVEFLVSFYNNEISEKSEIFDDQFSVERPDGSNFTLKIRSTKLEDSAMYFCASKDRGADTQYFGPGTRLTVL.

The V call is TRBV5-1, the J call TRBJ2-7; 10 bases agree with TRBD1. Trimming removed 4 bases from V and 8 bases from J; junction bases left unmatched: 9. Germline-derived CDR1 and CDR2 are SGHRS and YFSETQ. This CDR3 contains 14 residues. CDR3 protein: CASSTTGTGDKQYF. The CDR3, as DNA: TGCGCCAGCAGCACAACCGGGACAGGGGATAAGCAGTACTTC.

The chain is built from TRBV2 and TRBJ1-4; D is possibly TRBD1 (6 bases). V was shortened by 8 bases and J by 5 bases, with 15 bases between the two germline ends. Germline CDR1 is SNHLY and CDR2 is FYNNEI. The CDR3 covers 14 residues. The CDR3 nucleotides read TGTGCCAGCGCCCCCGGGACACAGAATGAAAAACTGTTTTTT. The encoded protein is CASAPGTQNEKLFF.

This sequence joins TRBV14 and TRBJ1-1, with 7 bases aligning to TRBD1. V lost 6 bases and J lost 5; bases outside the gene matches: 18. The CDR3 spans 17 residues. Germline CDR1 and CDR2: SGHDN and FVKESK. The CDR3 DNA reads as TGTGCCAGCAGTCGGACGACGGGCCGCCCAGGGGGTACTGAAGCTTTCTTT. It encodes CASSRTTGRPGGTEAFF. The full variable domain, with the rest looked up from reference TRBV14 and TRBJ1-1, is EAGVTQFPSHSVIEKGQTVTLRCDPISGHDNLYWYRRVMGKEIKFLLHFVKESKQDESGMPNNRFLAERTGGTYSTLKVQPAELEDSGVYFCASSRTTGRPGGTEAFFGQGTRLTVV.

This rearrangement joins TRBV18 to TRBJ2-7; D gene uncertain. The CDR3 consists of 12 residues. V was pared by 3 bases and J by 5 bases, with 8 bases between. The germline CDR1 and CDR2 sequences are KGHSH and LQKENI. Written as DNA, the CDR3 is TGTGCCAGCTCACCCAATGCAGACGAGCAGTACTTC. Protein product: CASSPNADEQYF.

The rearrangement links TRBV27 to TRBJ2-2, with a possible D match to TRBD2 (6 bases). In germline, CDR1 is MNHEY, CDR2 SMNVEV (reference sequence). This CDR3 region has 17 residues. V was pared by 5 bases and J by 6 bases, with 22 bases between. DNA for the CDR3: TGTGCCAGCAGTGTACGAGGAGGGGAATTCCGGCCCGGGGAGCTGTTTTTT. The encoded protein is CASSVRGGEFRPGELFF.

CDR3 DNA: TGTGCCACCAGCAGAGATTACGCGCCCCCCGAAGCTTTCTTT. This codes for CATSRDYAPPEAFF. The gene calls are TRBV15 and TRBJ1-1; D not resolved. Germline-derived CDR1 and CDR2 are LNHNV and YYDKDF (reference sequence). The CDR3 is 14 amino acids. Trimming stripped 0 bases from V and 8 bases from J, with 13 bases between.

This chain connects TRBV29-1 to TRBJ1-1; D is unclear. Germline V CDR1 and CDR2: SQVTM, ANQGSEA. Trimming stripped 8 bases from V and 7 bases from J, with 20 bases between. The CDR3 runs to 13 residues. The DNA for the CDR3 is TGCAGCTTAACTGAGGATCGGTCTGGTGAAGCTTTCTTT. As protein: CSLTEDRSGEAFF. The whole variable domain, remainder taken from reference TRBV29-1 and TRBJ1-1, is SAVISQKPSRDICQRGTSLTIQCQVDSQVTMMFWYRQQPGQSLTLIATANQGSEATYESGFVIDKFPISRPNLTFSTLTVSNMSPEDSSIYLCSLTEDRSGEAFFGQGTRLTVV.

V is TRBV6-1 and J is TRBJ2-1; a possible D gene is TRBD1 (5 bases). Germline values: CDR1 MNHNS, CDR2 SASEGT. The CDR3 spans 14 residues. V dropped 3 bases and J dropped 0 bases, with 6 bases sitting between them. The CDR3 DNA reads TGTGCCAGCAGTGATCAGGGCTCCTACAATGAGCAGTTCTTC. It encodes CASSDQGSYNEQFF.

This chain uses TRBV2 with TRBJ2-1; D is perhaps TRBD2 (6 bases). The CDR3 contains 16 residues. The V gene's germline CDR1 is SNHLY and CDR2 FYNNEI. Trimming took 0 bases from V and 2 from J, leaving 11 bases between them. This CDR3 is CASSEAASSAYNEQFF. The CDR3 DNA follows: TGTGCCAGCAGTGAAGCGGCGTCTAGCGCCTACAATGAGCAGTTCTTC.

This clone was counted only a few times. The chain uses TRBV6-2 or TRBV6-3 and TRBJ1-5; 8 nucleotides align to TRBD1. V shed 6 bases and J 3 bases; nucleotides not matched to a gene: 7. The CDR3 length is 15 residues. Germline V gene lookup returns CDR1 MNHEY and CDR2 SVGEGT. Here the CDR3 DNA reads TGTGCCAGCAGCCTGGACAGGGTGATCAATCAGCCCCAGCATTTT. Amino acid sequence: CASSLDRVINQPQHF.

The chain joins TRBV10-2 to TRBJ1-3, with D perhaps TRBD1 (5 bases). Looked up from germline, CDR1 is WSHSY and CDR2 is SAAADI. V dropped 4 bases and J dropped 0 bases, with 10 bases sitting between them. The CDR3 runs to 15 residues. The CDR3 sequence is CASSARVGSGNTIYF. CDR3 nucleotides: TGCGCCAGCAGTGCCAGGGTTGGCTCTGGAAACACCATATATTTT.

The genes are TRBV18 and TRBJ2-3, with a possible D match to TRBD1 (6 bases). The ends were cut back, 3 bases at V and 0 bases at J, with 10 bases in the middle. Germline CDR1 reads KGHSH; CDR2 reads LQKENI. This CDR3 has 15 amino acids. The CDR3 DNA reads as TGTGCCAGCTCACCTAGAGGGGGTAGCACAGATACGCAGTATTTT. Its translation: CASSPRGGSTDTQYF.

This CDR3 is CAISESTAGAARTDTQYF. The CDR3, as DNA: TGTGCCATCAGTGAGTCGACGGCGGGGGCGGCCAGGACAGATACGCAGTATTTT. This chain uses TRBV10-3 with TRBJ2-3, with D tentatively TRBD2 (7 bases). V was trimmed by 0 bases and J by 3 bases, leaving 19 bases between them. Germline values: CDR1 ENHRY, CDR2 SYGVKD. CDR3 length: 18 residues.

This chain joins TRBV19 and TRBJ1-1; 7 bases are a match to TRBD1. With V trimmed by 9 bases and J by 5 bases, 15 bases remained unmatched. The CDR3 length is 15 residues. Germline assignment: CDR1 LNHDA and CDR2 SQIVND (reference sequence). The CDR3 region has the DNA TGTGCCAGCCGAGGGCCCAACAGGGGCGGAACTGAAGCTTTCTTT. The encoded protein is CASRGPNRGGTEAFF.

J is TRBJ2-2 and V is TRBV7-8; D is possibly TRBD1 (5 bases). V lost 3 bases and J 0 bases, leaving 11 bases between the germline ends. CDR1 is SGHVS, CDR2 FQNEAQ, per germline. The CDR3 has 16 amino acids. CDR3 nucleotides: TGTGCCAGCAGCTTTTCCAGGGCATCGAACACCGGGGAGCTGTTTTTT. As protein: CASSFSRASNTGELFF.

The sample holds one count of this clone. This rearrangement joins TRBV19 to TRBJ1-5; D is possibly TRBD1 (6 bases). Germline loops: CDR1 LNHDA, CDR2 SQIVND (reference sequence). The CDR3 consists of 15 residues. Trimming left V 5 bases short and J 2 bases short, with 13 bases between. CDR3: CASSWEPGGNQPQHF. In nucleotides, the CDR3 is TGTGCCAGTAGTTGGGAACCAGGGGGCAATCAGCCCCAGCATTTT.

This chain connects TRBV3-1 (or the pseudogene TRBV3-2) to TRBJ2-1, with TRBD2 identical over 8 bases. Germline-derived CDR1 and CDR2 are LGHDT and YNNKEL (reference sequence). V lost 4 bases, J lost 8 bases, and 7 bases stayed unmatched. CDR3 length: 14 residues. The CDR3 is CASSLGSGKYEQFF. Here the CDR3 DNA reads TGTGCCAGCAGCCTCGGTAGCGGGAAATATGAGCAGTTCTTC.

CDR3 nucleotides: TGTGCCAGCAGCCTTAGCGGGAGGTTCAATGAGCAGTTCTTC. It translates to CASSLSGRFNEQFF. The rearrangement links TRBV7-9 to TRBJ2-1, with 10 bases aligning to TRBD2. Germline V gene data show CDR1 as SEHNR and CDR2 as FQNEAQ (reference sequence). CDR3 length: 14 amino acids. The V segment lost 5 bases and the J segment 6 bases; nucleotides outside the gene matches: 4.

This clone was observed a handful of times. The V gene is TRBV7-9, the J gene TRBJ2-7, with D possibly being TRBD2 (5 bases). Germline-derived CDR1 and CDR2 are SEHNR and FQNEAQ (reference sequence). The CDR3 is 14 residues long. Trimming left V 0 bases short and J 2 bases short, with 8 bases between. The CDR3 protein is CASSLASGTYEQYF. As DNA, the CDR3 is TGTGCCAGCAGCTTAGCCTCGGGGACCTACGAGCAGTACTTC.